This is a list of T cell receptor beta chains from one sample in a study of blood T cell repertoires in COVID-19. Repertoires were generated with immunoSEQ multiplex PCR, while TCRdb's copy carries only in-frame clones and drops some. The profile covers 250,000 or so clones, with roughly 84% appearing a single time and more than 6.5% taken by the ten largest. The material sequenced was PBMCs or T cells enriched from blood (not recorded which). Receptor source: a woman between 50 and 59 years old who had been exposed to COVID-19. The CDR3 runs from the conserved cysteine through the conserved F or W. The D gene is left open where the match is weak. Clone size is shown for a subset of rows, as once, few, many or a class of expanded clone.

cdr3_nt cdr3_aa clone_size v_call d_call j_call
TGTGCCAGCAGCGGAGGGACAGCTAATCAGCCCCAGCATTTT CASSGGTANQPQHF . TRBV9 TRBD1 TRBJ1-5
TGTGCCAGCTCCGCCGAGCGAGAGACCCAGTACTTC CASSAERETQYF . TRBV18 . TRBJ2-5
TGTGCCAGCAGCCCGGGCGGAGGCGCGGGGGTCATTAGCACAGATACGCAGTATTTT CASSPGGGAGVISTDTQYF . TRBV7-9 TRBD2 TRBJ2-3
TGTGCCAGCAGCGTAGGGGTGGGGCCGGAGACCCAGTACTTC CASSVGVGPETQYF . TRBV9 . TRBJ2-5
TGTGCCAGCAGCGCCGGGCGGGAGGCCAAAAACATTCAGTACTTC CASSAGREAKNIQYF . TRBV5-4 TRBD2 TRBJ2-4
TGTGCCAGCAGCCACCTGACAGGGAAGAACACTGAAGCTTTCTTT CASSHLTGKNTEAFF . TRBV4-2 TRBD1 TRBJ1-1
TGTGCCAGCTCCAGGGACAGTCCTAACTATGGCTACACCTTC CASSRDSPNYGYTF . TRBV18 TRBD1 TRBJ1-2
TGTGCCACCAGCAGGGGGACGAGGGAGGGCACTGAAGCTTTCTTT CATSRGTREGTEAFF . TRBV15 . TRBJ1-1
TGTGCCAGCAGCCTGGATGACAGCTACGAGCAGTACTTC CASSLDDSYEQYF . TRBV3-1/TRBV3-2 . TRBJ2-7
TGTGCCAGCAGTTCCCTACAAGCCGGGAACTATGGCTACACCTTC CASSSLQAGNYGYTF once TRBV28 . TRBJ1-2
TGTGCCAGCAGGGACAGGGGACGGAATTCACCCCTCCACTTT CASRDRGRNSPLHF . TRBV7-2 TRBD1 TRBJ1-6
TGTGCCATCAGTGAGTCTTCCCAGGGAGGCTATGGCTACACCTTC CAISESSQGGYGYTF few TRBV10-3 . TRBJ1-2
TGTGCCAGCAGTGAAGTGGGGGCCATGAACACTGAAGCTTTCTTT CASSEVGAMNTEAFF . TRBV6-1 . TRBJ1-1
TGTGCCAGTAGTCTCCGACTAGCGGGGGGCTCCCATCGGAATGAGCAGTTCTTC CASSLRLAGGSHRNEQFF . TRBV19 TRBD2 TRBJ2-1
TGTGCCAGCAGTTACTCGGGGGGAGATGGCTACACCTTC CASSYSGGDGYTF . TRBV6-5 . TRBJ1-2
TGCAGCGCTCGACTTAACACTGAAGCTTTCTTT CSARLNTEAFF . TRBV20-1 . TRBJ1-1
TGTGCCAGCAGTCCTAGACAGGGGAATGAGCAGTTCTTC CASSPRQGNEQFF . TRBV28 TRBD1 TRBJ2-1
TGTGCCAGCGGTAACAGGGCTCTGGCTGGGGCCAACGTCCTGACTTTC CASGNRALAGANVLTF . TRBV11-2 . TRBJ2-6
TGTGCCAGCAGCTTGCCCGGGGGAACCGGGGAGCTGTTTTTT CASSLPGGTGELFF . TRBV5-4 . TRBJ2-2
TGTGCCAGCAGCCGGGCACATGGTACTGAAGCTTTCTTT CASSRAHGTEAFF . TRBV3-1/TRBV3-2 . TRBJ1-1
TGTGCCAGTACGGCACTCGGGGGTGAAGCTGAAGCTTTCTTT CASTALGGEAEAFF . TRBV19 . TRBJ1-1
TGTGCCAGCAGCCCCCAGGTTGGAAATGAAAAACTGTTTTTT CASSPQVGNEKLFF . TRBV7-2 . TRBJ1-4
TGTGCCAGCTCACCGACTAGCGGGGGGCAGTACAATGAGCAGTTCTTC CASSPTSGGQYNEQFF . TRBV18 TRBD2 TRBJ2-1
TGTGCCAGCAGCTCCTGGGACAGGGAGAGCACCGGGGAGCTGTTTTTT CASSSWDRESTGELFF . TRBV7-9 TRBD1 TRBJ2-2
TGCAGCGTTGAGGGACAGGGTAACACCGGGGAGCTGTTTTTT CSVEGQGNTGELFF . TRBV29-1 TRBD1 TRBJ2-2
TGTGCCTGGAGGCTGTCGACAGGGAACGAGCAGTACTTC CAWRLSTGNEQYF . TRBV30 TRBD1 TRBJ2-7
TGCGCCAGCAGCTCGGGACAGGGAGGCACCGGGGAGCTGTTTTTT CASSSGQGGTGELFF . TRBV5-1 TRBD1 TRBJ2-2
TGTGCCAGCAGCTTGGGTCAGGGTTTAGGGTATGGCTACACCTTC CASSLGQGLGYGYTF . TRBV5-4 . TRBJ1-2
TGTGCCAGCAGCCCTAGCGGGGGGGCGATCTATGAGCAGTTCTTC CASSPSGGAIYEQFF . TRBV5-6 TRBD2 TRBJ2-1
TGTGCCCCCTACAGGAGTCATCAAGAGACCCAGTACTTC CAPYRSHQETQYF once TRBV24-1 . TRBJ2-5
TGTGCCAGCAGAAGGACAGAGAACACTGAAGCTTTCTTT CASRRTENTEAFF . TRBV3-1/TRBV3-2 . TRBJ1-1
TGTGCCATCAGTGATCTAAAGGAAGGGGGCGTTTTGGCTGAAGCTTTCTTT CAISDLKEGGVLAEAFF . TRBV10-3 TRBD1 TRBJ1-1
TGCAGCGTTGACAGGGGTGGCGAAAAACTGTTTTTT CSVDRGGEKLFF . TRBV29-1 . TRBJ1-4
TGTGCCAGCAGCTTTTATGGCAGAACCTACGAGCAGTACTTC CASSFYGRTYEQYF . TRBV5-4 . TRBJ2-7
TGTGCCAGCAGATCCCAGACAGCGGGCAATGAAAAACTGTTTTTT CASRSQTAGNEKLFF . TRBV28 . TRBJ1-4
TGTGCCAGCTCACCGGAGAGTGGCTACACCTTC CASSPESGYTF . TRBV18 . TRBJ1-2
TGTGCCAGCAGCTTAGGGCCGGGGTTCGTTGGACAGGGAGGAAACACCATATATTTT CASSLGPGFVGQGGNTIYF . TRBV7-2 TRBD1 TRBJ1-3
TGTGCCAGCAGCTTAGATAGCGGGCAAAACTATGGCTACACCTTC CASSLDSGQNYGYTF . TRBV11-2 . TRBJ1-2